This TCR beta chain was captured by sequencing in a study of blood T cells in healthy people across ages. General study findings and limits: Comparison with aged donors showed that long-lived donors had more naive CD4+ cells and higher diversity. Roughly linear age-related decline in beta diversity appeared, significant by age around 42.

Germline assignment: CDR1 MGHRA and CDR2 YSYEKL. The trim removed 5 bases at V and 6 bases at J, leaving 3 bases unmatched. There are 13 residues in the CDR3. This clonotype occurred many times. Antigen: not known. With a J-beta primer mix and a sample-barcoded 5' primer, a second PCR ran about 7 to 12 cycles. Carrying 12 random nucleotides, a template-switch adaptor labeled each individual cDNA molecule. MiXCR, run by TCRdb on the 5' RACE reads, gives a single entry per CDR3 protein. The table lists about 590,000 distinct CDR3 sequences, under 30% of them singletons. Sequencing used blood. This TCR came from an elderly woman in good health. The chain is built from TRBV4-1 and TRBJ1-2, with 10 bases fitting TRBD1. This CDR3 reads CASSSGQGNGYTF. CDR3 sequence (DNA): TGCGCCAGCAGCTCGGGACAGGGGAATGGCTACACCTTC.